The rows below give T cell receptor beta chains drawn from one sample of a study of response to subunit inactivated influenza vaccine. TCRdb used MiXCR to reprocess the RT-PCR reads, holding one entry per CDR3 protein. Of about 500,000 distinct CDR3 sequences in the sample, approximately 12% are singletons; the top ten hold around 14%. The material sequenced was PBMCs from blood, taken about 40 days after vaccination. These receptors originate from a middle-aged man who received an inactivated influenza vaccine. CDR3s include the opening cysteine and the closing phenylalanine or tryptophan. The order of the fields is V gene, clone size, D gene, J gene, CDR3 protein, CDR3 DNA. A D gene is named only where the DNA matches it firmly. Expanded clones get a size class; other rows say once, few or many, or leave the size out.

v_gene: TRBV20-1
abundance: many
d_gene: TRBD2
j_gene: TRBJ2-1
CDR3aa: CSVATSGGYNEQFF
CDR3nt: TGCAGTGTTGCGACTAGCGGGGGGTACAATGAGCAGTTCTTC

v_gene: TRBV7-2
abundance: few
d_gene: .
j_gene: TRBJ2-2
CDR3aa: CASSLTRVDTGELFF
CDR3nt: TGTGCCAGCAGCTTAACCAGGGTGGACACCGGGGAGCTGTTTTTT

v_gene: TRBV6-1
abundance: few
d_gene: TRBD1
j_gene: TRBJ1-4
CDR3aa: CASSPPGQGLEKLFF
CDR3nt: TGTGCCAGCAGTCCTCCGGGACAGGGGCTCGAAAAACTGTTTTTT

v_gene: TRBV4-2
abundance: few
d_gene: .
j_gene: TRBJ2-5
CDR3aa: CASSQGGTGQETQYF
CDR3nt: TGTGCCAGCAGCCAAGGTGGGACGGGACAAGAGACCCAGTACTTC

v_gene: TRBV4-2
abundance: few
d_gene: .
j_gene: TRBJ2-1
CDR3aa: CASSQEIMGGRKPLF
CDR3nt: TGTGCCAGCAGCCAAGAAATAATGGGGGGGCGCAAACCGCTCTTC

v_gene: TRBV11-2
abundance: once
d_gene: .
j_gene: TRBJ2-7
CDR3aa: CASSLVINVGYHEQYF
CDR3nt: TGTGCCAGCAGCTTAGTTATTAACGTGGGGTACCACGAGCAGTACTTC

v_gene: TRBV7-9
abundance: few
d_gene: .
j_gene: TRBJ2-1
CDR3aa: CASSRTGDWLDEQFF
CDR3nt: TGTGCCAGCAGCCGGACGGGAGATTGGCTGGATGAGCAGTTCTTC

v_gene: TRBV5-1
abundance: many
d_gene: TRBD1
j_gene: TRBJ2-1
CDR3aa: CASSLGQSFNEQFF
CDR3nt: TGCGCCAGCAGCCTGGGACAGAGTTTCAATGAGCAGTTCTTC

v_gene: TRBV20-1
abundance: .
d_gene: TRBD2
j_gene: TRBJ2-5
CDR3aa: CSARSTSGEQETQYF
CDR3nt: TGCAGTGCTAGATCCACTAGCGGGGAGCAAGAGACCCAGTACTTC

v_gene: TRBV20-1
abundance: .
d_gene: .
j_gene: TRBJ1-1
CDR3aa: CSASHGMNTEAFF
CDR3nt: TGCAGTGCTAGTCACGGCATGAACACTGAAGCTTTCTTT

v_gene: TRBV18
abundance: .
d_gene: TRBD1
j_gene: TRBJ2-1
CDR3aa: CASSPNRGQGGENEQFF
CDR3nt: TGTGCCAGCTCACCGAACCGCGGACAGGGAGGAGAAAATGAGCAGTTCTTC

v_gene: TRBV9
abundance: .
d_gene: TRBD2
j_gene: TRBJ2-3
CDR3aa: CASSVGGRGTDTQYF
CDR3nt: TGTGCCAGCAGCGTAGGCGGGAGGGGCACAGATACGCAGTATTTT

v_gene: TRBV20-1
abundance: many
d_gene: .
j_gene: TRBJ1-5
CDR3aa: CSAAEPTGFNQPQHF
CDR3nt: TGCAGTGCTGCAGAACCGACAGGTTTCAATCAGCCCCAGCATTTT

v_gene: TRBV7-8
abundance: .
d_gene: .
j_gene: TRBJ2-3
CDR3aa: CASSLAVSVASTDTQYF
CDR3nt: TGTGCCAGCAGCTTAGCTGTGAGCGTGGCTAGCACAGATACGCAGTATTTT

v_gene: TRBV28
abundance: once
d_gene: TRBD1
j_gene: TRBJ2-7
CDR3aa: CASRPGQGFYYEQYF
CDR3nt: TGTGCCAGCAGGCCGGGACAGGGATTTTACTACGAGCAGTACTTC

v_gene: TRBV7-2
abundance: .
d_gene: TRBD1
j_gene: TRBJ2-7
CDR3aa: CASSLAGQGAREQYF
CDR3nt: TGTGCCAGCAGCTTAGCGGGACAGGGGGCACGCGAGCAGTACTTC

v_gene: TRBV6-6
abundance: .
d_gene: .
j_gene: TRBJ1-2
CDR3aa: CASGGDIGYTF
CDR3nt: TGTGCCAGCGGGGGGGACATTGGCTACACCTTC

v_gene: TRBV5-6
abundance: few
d_gene: TRBD2
j_gene: TRBJ2-7
CDR3aa: CASSALGRGLSYEQYF
CDR3nt: TGTGCCAGCAGCGCACTCGGGAGGGGCCTTTCCTACGAGCAGTACTTC

v_gene: TRBV2
abundance: few
d_gene: .
j_gene: TRBJ2-7
CDR3aa: CASSEVGQAGEQYF
CDR3nt: TGTGCCAGCAGTGAAGTCGGCCAGGCAGGCGAGCAGTACTTC

v_gene: TRBV20-1
abundance: many
d_gene: TRBD1
j_gene: TRBJ1-1
CDR3aa: CSASLEGAEAFF
CDR3nt: TGCAGTGCTAGTTTGGAGGGGGCCGAAGCTTTCTTT

v_gene: TRBV28
abundance: few
d_gene: .
j_gene: TRBJ1-3
CDR3aa: CASTFNRGNTIYF
CDR3nt: TGTGCCAGCACATTCAACAGGGGAAACACCATATATTTT

v_gene: TRBV12-3/TRBV12-4
abundance: many
d_gene: TRBD1
j_gene: TRBJ1-1
CDR3aa: CASRRQGSGTEAFF
CDR3nt: TGTGCCAGCAGACGACAGGGCTCAGGCACTGAAGCTTTCTTT

v_gene: TRBV20-1
abundance: .
d_gene: .
j_gene: TRBJ2-5
CDR3aa: CSARLQGRETQYF
CDR3nt: TGCAGTGCTAGGCTACAGGGACGGGAGACCCAGTACTTC

v_gene: TRBV28
abundance: few
d_gene: .
j_gene: TRBJ1-6
CDR3aa: CASSPSHGYNSPLHF
CDR3nt: TGTGCCAGCAGTCCCTCCCACGGGTATAATTCACCCCTCCACTTT

v_gene: TRBV2
abundance: few
d_gene: TRBD1
j_gene: TRBJ2-7
CDR3aa: CASSDSGTVSYEQYF
CDR3nt: TGTGCCAGCAGTGACTCCGGGACAGTATCCTACGAGCAGTACTTC

v_gene: TRBV6-5
abundance: .
d_gene: .
j_gene: TRBJ1-6
CDR3aa: CASSKAGTNLHF
CDR3nt: TGTGCCAGCAGTAAAGCAGGGACAAACCTCCACTTT

v_gene: TRBV18
abundance: few
d_gene: .
j_gene: TRBJ2-5
CDR3aa: CASSPYRETQYF
CDR3nt: TGTGCCAGCTCACCTTACCGTGAGACCCAGTACTTC

v_gene: TRBV7-2
abundance: .
d_gene: TRBD2
j_gene: TRBJ2-1
CDR3aa: CASSPRLAVISYNEQFF
CDR3nt: TGTGCCAGCAGCCCTCGACTAGCGGTGATATCCTACAATGAGCAGTTCTTC

v_gene: TRBV9
abundance: few
d_gene: .
j_gene: TRBJ2-7
CDR3aa: CASSVDTGYPYEQYF
CDR3nt: TGTGCCAGCAGCGTTGACACAGGGTACCCCTACGAGCAGTACTTC

v_gene: TRBV4-3
abundance: .
d_gene: .
j_gene: TRBJ2-1
CDR3aa: CASSPGGTLTGNEQFF
CDR3nt: TGCGCCAGCAGCCCGGGTGGGACTCTTACGGGCAATGAGCAGTTCTTC

v_gene: TRBV30
abundance: few
d_gene: .
j_gene: TRBJ2-7
CDR3aa: CASGQNPYEQYF
CDR3nt: TGTGCCTCGGGGCAGAATCCTTACGAGCAGTACTTC

v_gene: TRBV7-2
abundance: few
d_gene: TRBD2
j_gene: TRBJ2-3
CDR3aa: CASSPTSGIAGDTQYF
CDR3nt: TGTGCCAGCAGCCCGACTAGCGGGATCGCCGGAGATACGCAGTATTTT

v_gene: TRBV14
abundance: few
d_gene: .
j_gene: TRBJ1-1
CDR3aa: CASSQGRGGTEAFF
CDR3nt: TGTGCCAGCAGCCAAGGGAGGGGAGGCACTGAAGCTTTCTTT

v_gene: TRBV20-1
abundance: few
d_gene: TRBD2
j_gene: TRBJ2-7
CDR3aa: CSARGRRTSGGTYEQYF
CDR3nt: TGCAGTGCTAGAGGGCGTCGGACTAGCGGGGGGACCTACGAGCAGTACTTC

v_gene: TRBV7-2
abundance: .
d_gene: .
j_gene: TRBJ1-2
CDR3aa: CASSLVQGGNYGYTF
CDR3nt: TGTGCCAGCAGCTTAGTACAGGGTGGCAACTATGGCTACACCTTC

v_gene: TRBV7-8
abundance: many
d_gene: .
j_gene: TRBJ2-1
CDR3aa: CASSLAIVSSSYNEQFF
CDR3nt: TGTGCCAGCAGCTTAGCCATCGTCTCCAGCTCCTACAATGAGCAGTTCTTC

v_gene: TRBV5-4
abundance: .
d_gene: .
j_gene: TRBJ2-3
CDR3aa: CASSLTIRTIRGTDTQYF
CDR3nt: TGTGCCAGCAGCTTGACCATTCGGACTATCCGCGGCACAGATACGCAGTATTTT

v_gene: TRBV15
abundance: few
d_gene: .
j_gene: TRBJ2-3
CDR3aa: CATSRGTPADTQYF
CDR3nt: TGTGCCACCAGCAGAGGTACTCCGGCAGATACGCAGTATTTT

v_gene: TRBV20-1
abundance: few
d_gene: TRBD2
j_gene: TRBJ2-1
CDR3aa: CSALPRGDYNEQFF
CDR3nt: TGCAGTGCTTTACCCCGGGGGGATTACAATGAGCAGTTCTTC

v_gene: TRBV11-1
abundance: .
d_gene: TRBD2
j_gene: TRBJ2-3
CDR3aa: CASSLWTSGGSVADTQYF
CDR3nt: TGTGCCAGCAGCTTATGGACTAGCGGGGGGTCTGTAGCAGATACGCAGTATTTT

v_gene: TRBV20-1
abundance: few
d_gene: .
j_gene: TRBJ1-5
CDR3aa: CSASAGADQPQHF
CDR3nt: TGCAGTGCTAGTGCAGGGGCGGATCAGCCCCAGCATTTT

v_gene: TRBV6-5
abundance: .
d_gene: TRBD1
j_gene: TRBJ1-2
CDR3aa: CASSSLGQGADYGYTF
CDR3nt: TGTGCCAGCAGTTCACTCGGACAGGGGGCTGACTATGGCTACACCTTC

v_gene: TRBV6-2/TRBV6-3
abundance: few
d_gene: .
j_gene: TRBJ2-1
CDR3aa: CASTMISTPNEQFF
CDR3nt: TGTGCCAGCACTATGATCAGTACTCCCAATGAGCAGTTCTTC

v_gene: TRBV12-3/TRBV12-4
abundance: many
d_gene: TRBD2
j_gene: TRBJ2-7
CDR3aa: CASSLKGGNEQYF
CDR3nt: TGTGCCAGCAGTTTAAAGGGAGGGAACGAGCAGTACTTC

v_gene: TRBV6-1
abundance: .
d_gene: .
j_gene: TRBJ2-1
CDR3aa: CASQYYNEQFF
CDR3nt: TGTGCCAGTCAATACTACAATGAGCAGTTCTTC

v_gene: TRBV9
abundance: .
d_gene: TRBD2
j_gene: TRBJ2-7
CDR3aa: CASSVGLAGDLPNEQYF
CDR3nt: TGTGCCAGCAGCGTAGGGTTGGCGGGAGATTTACCCAACGAGCAGTACTTC

v_gene: TRBV6-6
abundance: .
d_gene: .
j_gene: TRBJ2-2
CDR3aa: CASNLLDTGELFF
CDR3nt: TGTGCCAGCAACCTACTAGACACCGGGGAGCTGTTTTTT

v_gene: TRBV3-1
abundance: .
d_gene: .
j_gene: TRBJ2-7
CDR3aa: CASSPGTCEQYF
CDR3nt: TGTGCCAGCAGTCCAGGTACCTGCGAGCAGTACTTC

v_gene: TRBV14
abundance: few
d_gene: .
j_gene: TRBJ2-7
CDR3aa: CASSQGRQGNYEQYF
CDR3nt: TGTGCCAGCAGCCAAGGCCGCCAGGGTAACTACGAGCAGTACTTC

v_gene: TRBV12-3/TRBV12-4
abundance: .
d_gene: TRBD1
j_gene: TRBJ1-2
CDR3aa: CASSLGQGWGGYTF
CDR3nt: TGTGCCAGCAGTTTAGGACAGGGGTGGGGTGGCTACACCTTC

v_gene: TRBV20-1
abundance: few
d_gene: .
j_gene: TRBJ2-7
CDR3aa: CSARFLRRQGNREQYF
CDR3nt: TGCAGTGCTAGATTCCTCCGAAGGCAGGGTAACCGCGAGCAGTACTTC

v_gene: TRBV20-1
abundance: few
d_gene: TRBD1
j_gene: TRBJ2-3
CDR3aa: CSARDDRGGAGYFTDTQYF
CDR3nt: TGCAGTGCTAGAGATGACAGGGGTGGGGCGGGATATTTCACAGATACGCAGTATTTT

v_gene: TRBV12-3/TRBV12-4
abundance: many
d_gene: .
j_gene: TRBJ2-7
CDR3aa: CASSQPRGEQYF
CDR3nt: TGTGCCAGCTCCCAGCCCAGGGGCGAGCAGTACTTC

v_gene: TRBV20-1
abundance: few
d_gene: .
j_gene: TRBJ2-3
CDR3aa: CSALSGSTQYF
CDR3nt: TGCAGTGCTCTATCTGGAAGTACGCAGTATTTT

v_gene: TRBV28
abundance: .
d_gene: .
j_gene: TRBJ1-1
CDR3aa: CASSLGVAGAQTEAFF
CDR3nt: TGTGCCAGCAGTTTGGGGGTGGCGGGGGCTCAGACTGAAGCTTTCTTT

v_gene: TRBV7-2
abundance: many
d_gene: TRBD2
j_gene: TRBJ2-7
CDR3aa: CASSSSGHSYEQYF
CDR3nt: TGTGCCAGCAGCTCTAGCGGCCACTCCTACGAGCAGTACTTC

v_gene: TRBV6-5
abundance: .
d_gene: .
j_gene: TRBJ2-1
CDR3aa: CASSYLGLSSYNEQFF
CDR3nt: TGTGCCAGCAGTTACTTGGGGTTGAGCTCCTACAATGAGCAGTTCTTC

v_gene: TRBV10-1
abundance: many
d_gene: .
j_gene: TRBJ2-1
CDR3aa: CASSEGRGRYNEQFF
CDR3nt: TGCGCCAGCAGTGAAGGGCGGGGACGCTACAATGAGCAGTTCTTC